This T cell receptor (beta chain) was sequenced for a study of Ad26.COV2.S vaccination and SARS-CoV-2 variants. In the study overall: Recipients of Ad26.COV2.S got it intramuscularly, once or twice 56 days apart. Findings and caveats of the study: Reported post-vaccination CD8+ and CD4+ T cell responses to spike showed substantial breadth.

Looked up from germline, CDR1 is SGHTA and CDR2 is FQGNSA. The CDR3 covers 15 residues. The V gene lost 0 bases and the J gene lost 0 bases, with 6 bases spanning the gap. Concerning this clone: The antigen is unknown.

Clones were read by immunoSEQ multiplex PCR, and TCRdb kept only the in-frame ones, dropping some. This table holds hundreds of thousands of clones, 75% to 90% found once. Treatment indicated: around 19 received Ad26.COV2.S at low or high dose, single or two shots; about five received placebo; per-sample allocation not given. After the first vaccine or placebo injection, samples were drawn on day 63. Boston provided a donor who was an adult aged 18-55 years. The V gene is TRBV7-2, the J gene TRBJ1-3; D is unresolved. This TCR was recovered from a person between 18 and 60 years old who received the Ad26.COV2.S COVID-19 vaccine or a placebo. This specimen consisted of peripheral blood, obtained in a trial of Ad26.COV2.S vaccine versus placebo. CDR3 nucleotides: TGTGCCAGCAGCTTAGCCTCCATCTCTGGAAACACCATATATTTT. Residues: CASSLASISGNTIYF.